The 16 T cell receptor beta chains reported below all come from one sample, sequenced in a study of tumor-infiltrating lymphocytes in primary liver carcinoma. From around 20-30 mg of unsorted bulk tissue, DNA and RNA were co-extracted together. Researchers generated TCR beta cDNA from about 0.5 ug of total RNA, relying on a constant-region primer. Libraries for TCR beta were built through three nested multiplex PCR rounds, which together made up a slightly modified ARM-PCR procedure. A C-beta reverse primer and TRBV1-TRBV30 forward primers served in each of the first two PCR rounds, at 9 to 11 cycles apiece. In TCRdb, the multiplex PCR reads were re-called with MiXCR into one record per CDR3 protein. The profile shows approximately 100,000 distinct CDR3 sequences, more than 65% of them singletons. Sequencing input: liver tumor tissue from sampling region 2. Sample subset: tumor region T2, inferior pole. The source is a woman aged 55-69 years with primary liver carcinoma and hepatitis B virus infection.

This chain joins TRBV2 and TRBJ2-7; D is unclear. CDR3 length: 12 amino acids. From germline, CDR1 is SNHLY and CDR2 FYNNEI. The V end lost 3 bases, the J end lost 2 bases, and 5 bases lay between the germline ends. Here the CDR3 reads CASSDGPYEQYF. CDR3 DNA: TGTGCCAGCAGTGATGGTCCCTACGAGCAGTACTTC.

The chain employs TRBV7-9 and TRBJ2-1, with 11 positions matching TRBD2. Germline CDR1 SEHNR, CDR2 FQNEAQ (reference sequence). V trimming: 11 bases; J trimming: 3 bases; junction bases outside the gene matches: 12. This CDR3 comprises 16 residues. The CDR3: CADSLGLAEVYNEQFF. The DNA of the CDR3 is TGTGCCGACAGCTTGGGACTAGCGGAAGTCTACAATGAGCAGTTCTTC.

The rearrangement joins TRBV11-1 to TRBJ2-1; tentatively, D is TRBD1 (5 bases). V gave up 11 bases and J gave up 9 bases, with 23 bases separating them. Germline CDR1 reads SGHAT; CDR2 reads FQDESV (reference sequence). The CDR3 runs to 14 residues. The CDR3 loop is CADSLERRAGEQFF. The CDR3 bases are TGTGCCGACAGCTTAGAGCGTCGGGCAGGTGAGCAGTTCTTC. The entire variable domain, with the rest obtained from reference TRBV11-1 and TRBJ2-1, is as follows: EAEVAQSPRYKITEKSQAVAFWCDPISGHATLYWYRQILGQGPELLVQFQDESVVDDSQLPKDRFSAERLKGVDSTLKIQPAELGDSAMYLCADSLERRAGEQFFGPGTRLTVL.

Many counts were recorded for this clonotype. The chain combines TRBV28 with TRBJ2-7; D might be TRBD1 (7 bases). Germline V gene sequence: CDR1 MDHEN, CDR2 SYDVKM. The length of the CDR3 is 15 residues. The V end was cut by 6 bases, the J end by 0 bases, with 15 bases between. CDR3 bases: TGTGCCAGCAGGGAGGGGGCGGGGAGCTCCTACGAGCAGTACTTC. It codes for CASREGAGSSYEQYF.

The table lists this clonotype with a few counts. V is TRBV11-3 and J is TRBJ2-3; 9 bases fit TRBD2. The CDR3 is made up of 18 amino acids. The ends lost 6 bases at V and 0 bases at J; junction bases unmatched: 13. Germline values: CDR1 SGHNT, CDR2 YENEEA. Written as DNA, the CDR3 is TGTGCCAGCAGTTGTTGGGTAGCGGGAGAAGGTAGCACAGATACGCAGTATTTT. Translation gives CASSCWVAGEGSTDTQYF.

The table lists this clonotype with a count of one. A read error may account for a junction end that differs from germline. The CDR3 region has the DNA TGTGCCAGCAGCCAAGATCGGGGACAGATGAACACTGAAGCTCTCTTT. Translated: CASSQDRGQMNTEALF. The chain couples TRBV14 to TRBJ1-1; 7 nucleotides agree with TRBD1. This CDR3 is built from 16 residues. Germline V CDR1 and CDR2: SGHDN, FVKESK.

Worth noting for this clonotype: This may arise from a read error, as a much more abundant clone is one base away. The rearrangement joins TRBV5-1 to TRBJ2-7; D unclear. The CDR3 is 13 amino acids. Germline assignment: CDR1 SGHRS and CDR2 YFSETQ. The CDR3 is CASSWTGSHEQYF. DNA for the CDR3: TGCGCCAGCAGCTGGACGGGCTCCCACGAGCAGTACTTC.

On this clonotype itself: One end of the junction fails to match germline, which may point to a read error. CDR3 loop: CSVGGHSSQGAGHTIYF. DNA of the CDR3: TGCAGCGTTGGGGGCCATTCGAGTCAGGGAGCTGGACACACCATATATTTT. The rearrangement links TRBV29-1 to TRBJ1-3; a weak D match, TRBD1 (5 bases). The CDR3 runs 17 residues. The germline V gene has CDR1 SQVTM and CDR2 ANQGSEA.

Turning to this clonotype: At one end, the junction sequence differs from germline, possibly due to a read error. V is TRBV5-1 and J is TRBJ2-5, with D perhaps matching TRBD2 (6 bases). CDR1 and CDR2 (germline): SGHRS, YFSETQ. The CDR3 runs 17 residues. CDR3 coding DNA: TGCGCCAGCAGCTCGGTGGGGGGTGCCGCCTCTCAAGTGACCCAGTACTTC. This gives the protein CASSSVGGAASQVTQYF.

This clonotype was seen a few times. The chain combines TRBV18 with TRBJ1-1; D perhaps matches TRBD1 (5 bases). From germline, CDR1 is KGHSH and CDR2 LQKENI. Trimming stripped 0 bases from V and 9 bases from J, with 14 bases between. The CDR3 is made up of 14 amino acids. The CDR3 sequence: CASSPPSTVTQAFF. CDR3 DNA sequence: TGTGCCAGCTCACCACCGTCGACAGTGACCCAAGCTTTCTTT.

The chain couples TRBV20-1 to TRBJ2-3; D perhaps matches TRBD2 (6 bases). Trimming stripped 0 bases from V and 3 bases from J, with 22 bases between. The CDR3 covers 18 residues. Germline V gives CDR1 DFQATT, CDR2 SNEGSKA (reference sequence). CDR3 sequence: CSARDQGAGRGRTDTQYF. The CDR3 region has the DNA TGCAGTGCTAGAGATCAAGGTGCGGGGAGAGGACGTACAGATACGCAGTATTTT.

For this clonotype: This may be a read error, as it is one base from a much larger clone. V and J are TRBV7-9 and TRBJ1-3; D is perhaps TRBD1 (5 bases). CDR3 size: 19 residues. The germline gives CDR1 SEHNR, CDR2 FQNEAQ (reference sequence). The chain's CDR3 is CASSSPRRGSPSSGNTLYF. The CDR3 nucleotides read TGTGCCAGCAGCTCCCCCCGCCGGGGCAGCCCGAGCTCTGGAAACACCTTATATTTT.

Worth noting for this clonotype: A much larger clone lies one base from this, so it may be a read error. V and J are TRBV28 and TRBJ2-7; the match to TRBD2 covers 8 bases. The J call may be mistaken, given a closer DNA end match to TRBJ2-1. Germline V gives CDR1 MDHEN, CDR2 SYDVKM. The length of the CDR3 is 14 residues. CDR3 sequence reads: CASRKTGGYNEQFF. DNA of the CDR3: TGTGCCAGCCGCAAGACGGGAGGGTACAATGAGCAGTTCTTC.

By share, this clonotype ranks as medium-sized. CDR3 sequence (DNA): TGTGCCAGCAGCTTAGAACCAAGTGCAGATACGCAGTATTTT. Translated, it gives CASSLEPSADTQYF. The V call is TRBV11-2, the J call TRBJ2-3, with D unclear. V gave up 0 bases and J gave up 4 bases, with 8 bases separating them. Looked up from germline, CDR1 is SGHAT and CDR2 is FQNNGV. The CDR3 is 14 amino acids.

This clonotype turned up a few times. The chain recombines TRBV11-2 with TRBJ2-7; a possible D gene is TRBD1 (5 bases). This CDR3 has 13 residues. The germline V gene has CDR1 SGHAT and CDR2 FQNNGV. V was cut by 5 bases and J by 7 bases, with 15 bases left in between. Written as DNA, the CDR3 is TGTGCCAGCAGCCAAGGGGCAGGGCGTGAGCAGTACTTC. As protein: CASSQGAGREQYF.

With respect to this clonotype: Germline is not matched at one junction end, which may reflect a read error. The chain uses TRBV28 and TRBJ1-1; D gene unclear. This CDR3 spans 13 amino acids. Looked up from germline, CDR1 is MDHEN and CDR2 is SYDVKM. The CDR3, as DNA: TGTGCCAGCAATTTTATGGGGAACATTGAAGCTTTCTTT. It encodes CASNFMGNIEAFF.